This T cell receptor (beta chain) was captured by sequencing in a study of cytomegalovirus exposure and HLA in healthy donors. The study's findings and limits: By HLA locus, TCR association rates varied in a later analysis, with DRB1 showing the most and HLA-C the fewest. V- and J-gene trimming in TCR beta was tied to a missense DCLRE1C variant by an analysis performed later.

Healthy bone marrow donors made up the donor group. PCR was performed using 60 Vbeta and 13 Jbeta primers. The method was immunoSEQ multiplex PCR; TCRdb's version includes in-frame clones alone and lacks a portion of them. This repertoire shows roughly 150,000 clones, roughly two thirds found once; its top ten account for roughly 5.4%. Concerning this clone itself: Antigen unknown.

Sequencing was carried out using PBMCs. The TCR comes from a woman between 18 and 29 years old in good health and CMV-seropositive.

DNA for the CDR3: TGTGCCAGCAGCCGTAGCGGGGTATGGGAGACCCAGTACTTC. It specifies CASSRSGVWETQYF. This chain uses TRBV7-2 with TRBJ2-5, with 8 nucleotides matching TRBD2. V lost 5 bases to trimming and J lost 5 bases; unmatched junction nucleotides: 7. The V gene's germline CDR1 is SGHTA and CDR2 FQGNSA. The CDR3 extends over 14 amino acids.